This T cell receptor (beta chain) was observed in a study of blood T cell repertoires in COVID-19. Study as a whole: Specimens from acute and convalescent COVID-19 originated in the United States, Italy and Spain. PBMCs, B-cell-depleted T cells, or T cells provided the cDNA or gDNA that made up the material.

Sequencing was performed with immunoSEQ multiplex PCR; in TCRdb, only in-frame clones are kept and a portion is missing. This repertoire shows about 230,000 clones, 80% to 90% found once; its top ten account for more than 0.75%. Losses at the gene ends were 6 bases for V and 5 bases for J; bases not matched to a gene: 5. This CDR3 has 15 residues. CDR1 and CDR2 from the germline V gene are MNHEY and SVGAGI. The receptor comes from a man aged 35 to 55 with acute or convalescent COVID-19. The sample taken for sequencing was peripheral blood. The chain has TRBV6-5 and TRBJ1-6, with TRBD1 matching over 9 bases. The CDR3, as DNA: TGTGCCAGCAGGGGGGGGACAGGGAATAATTCACCCCTCCACTTT. This encodes CASRGGTGNNSPLHF.